A single T cell receptor (beta chain) is shown here with its context. The germline gene is not matched at one end of the junction; a read error may be the cause. The data were obtained in a study of blood T cells in healthy people across ages. The CDR3 totals 17 residues. The germline V gene has CDR1 SGHTA and CDR2 FQGNSA. Together with a sample-barcoded 5' primer, a J-beta primer mix was included in a second PCR lasting roughly 6 to 12 cycles. TCRdb processed the 5' RACE reads anew with MiXCR; each CDR3 protein has one entry. The table shows approximately 940,000 distinct CDR3 sequences, with about 48% occurring only once.

This sequence originates from a man younger than 40 in good health. The sample was blood. This chain connects TRBV7-2 to TRBJ2-3, with D perhaps TRBD2 (5 bases). This chain's CDR3 is CAGSPKTTRIPTDTQYF. CDR3 nucleotides: TGTGCCGGCAGCCCCAAAACTACTAGAATTCCCACAGATACGCAGTATTTT.